These 5 T cell receptor beta chains share one sample of origin, sequenced in a study of blood T cell repertoires in COVID-19 (dated by TCRdb to the early 2020s). Libraries were constructed by the immunoSEQ multiplex PCR assay. Imported from immuneACCESS, the table was reduced by TCRdb to in-frame sequences with V and J called. These copies leave out some clones; in studies compared against another copy, an unresolved V gene accounts for under half, and the cause of the remainder is not known. In this sample the table shows about 190,000 clones, under 90% of which occur a single time. Around 15% of the sample belongs to the ten largest clones. Sample: peripheral blood. The receptors derive from a man under 40 with active or convalescent COVID-19.

A note on this clone: With only one base between it and a far larger clone, this is likely a read error. The J gene is TRBJ1-2, the V gene TRBV28; 7 bases line up with TRBD1. This CDR3 has 12 amino acids. Germline CDR1 reads MDHEN; CDR2 reads SYDVKM. The J segment lost 4 bases and the V segment lost 6 bases, leaving 2 bases of the junction unmatched. CDR3 in DNA: TGTGCCAGCAGCGGGACAGCCTATGGCTACACCTTC. Translation: CASSGTAYGYTF.

This clone appeared a few times. The V gene is TRBV19, the J gene TRBJ2-2; possibly TRBD1 for D (5 bases). CDR1 is LNHDA, CDR2 SQIVND, per germline (reference sequence). The CDR3 loop spans 14 amino acids. The V and J ends lost 5 bases and 6 bases respectively, with 13 bases between them. CDR3 loop: CASSPPGIAGELFF. CDR3 nucleotides: TGTGCCAGTAGTCCCCCAGGGATCGCCGGGGAGCTGTTTTTT.

The rearrangement links TRBV29-1 to TRBJ2-1; D uncertain. Trimming pared 0 bases from V and 8 bases from J, leaving 11 bases between. The CDR3 is 13 amino acids. Per germline, CDR1 SQVTM and CDR2 ANQGSEA. The CDR3 sequence is CSVEDGSLYEQFF. The CDR3 DNA follows: TGCAGCGTTGAAGACGGTAGTCTCTATGAGCAGTTCTTC.

This rearrangement joins TRBV19 to TRBJ1-5, with D uncertain. The CDR3 is 11 residues long. CDR1 LNHDA and CDR2 SQIVND come from the germline V gene (reference sequence). Between the trimmed V and J ends, which lost 7 bases and 9 bases, there was a span of 10 bases. CDR3 region: CASKDSGPQHF. DNA of the CDR3: TGTGCCAGTAAAGACTCGGGGCCCCAGCATTTT.

This chain joins TRBV15 and TRBJ2-5; D possibly corresponds to TRBD1 (6 bases). CDR1 LNHNV and CDR2 YYDKDF come from the germline V gene (reference sequence). Trimming took 0 bases from V and 2 from J, leaving 10 bases between them. This CDR3 has 15 residues. The CDR3 spells CATSRDPGQQETQYF. The DNA for the CDR3 is TGTGCCACCAGCAGAGACCCAGGACAGCAAGAGACCCAGTACTTC.